Each of the 32 T cell receptor beta chains below was sequenced from the same sample in a study of T cell responses to AZD1222 COVID-19 vaccine. The repertoire was sequenced with immunoSEQ multiplex PCR; TCRdb's copy has only in-frame clones and lacks some. The sample shows 35,000 to 50,000 clones, 80% of them seen only once. The sequencing here drew on peripheral blood, taken 28 days after the second dose of the MenACWY control vaccine. The receptors derive from an adult who received the MenACWY meningococcal vaccine as a control.

V and J are TRBV18 and TRBJ1-1, with TRBD1 matching 7 bases. The CDR3 contains 15 residues. J lost 0 bases, V lost 3 bases, and 4 bases had no gene match. CDR1 KGHSH and CDR2 LQKENI come from the germline V gene. CDR3 DNA sequence: TGTGCCAGCTCACCTGGACAGGTTTTGAACACTGAAGCTTTCTTT. As protein: CASSPGQVLNTEAFF.

V usage is TRBV21-1 and J usage is TRBJ1-1; the tabulated D call, TRBD1, remains unverified against the DNA. TRBV21-1 is a pseudogene locus. The CDR3 length is 17 residues. The CDR3 is CASRPGTGARERTEAFF. The CDR3 bases are TGTGCCAGCAGACCCGGGACAGGCGCGAGGGAACGCACTGAAGCTTTCTTT.

The gene calls are TRBV7-7 and TRBJ2-5, with 10 bases lining up with TRBD2. The germline V gene has CDR1 SSHAT and CDR2 FNYEAQ (reference sequence). J gave up 4 bases and V 5 bases, and 16 bases lay outside the gene matches. This CDR3 is built from 18 residues. CDR3 protein: CASSSNVLAGTYVETQYF. CDR3 nucleotides: TGTGCCAGCAGCAGTAATGTACTAGCGGGAACATATGTAGAGACCCAGTACTTC.

CDR3 in amino acids: CASSLGDRDPYGYTF. CDR3 DNA: TGCGCCAGCAGCTTGGGAGACAGGGACCCCTATGGCTACACCTTC. V is TRBV5-1 and J is TRBJ1-2; 7 positions agree with TRBD1. With 0 bases clipped from V and 4 bases from J, the junction kept 6 bases outside the gene matches. CDR3 size: 15 residues. Germline CDR1 reads SGHRS; CDR2 reads YFSETQ.

The chain joins TRBV6-4 to TRBJ1-1; D gene uncertain. CDR3 length: 13 amino acids. Germline V gene sequence: CDR1 MRHNA, CDR2 SNTAGT. V was pared by 4 bases and J by 4 bases, with 10 bases between. Here the CDR3 DNA reads TGTGCCAGCAGTGTACACCCGGGCACTGAAGCTTTCTTT. Amino acids: CASSVHPGTEAFF.

The chain carries TRBV3-1 (or the pseudogene TRBV3-2) and TRBJ1-2, with unresolved D. CDR3 length: 15 residues. The V and J ends lost 2 bases and 6 bases respectively, with 16 bases between them. Germline values: CDR1 LGHDT, CDR2 YNNKEL (reference sequence). The chain's CDR3 is CASSQNYPGVDGYTF. The CDR3 nucleotides are TGTGCCAGCAGCCAAAACTACCCCGGGGTCGATGGCTACACCTTC.

This sequence joins TRBV11-2 and TRBJ1-1; D is unresolved. CDR1 SGHAT and CDR2 FQNNGV come from the germline V gene. Trimming took off 1 base at V and 4 bases at J, with 10 bases between the two ends. This CDR3 contains 14 residues. The DNA for the CDR3 is TGTGCCAGCAGCTTAGTTACATTAGGCACTGAAGCTTTCTTT. Its translation is CASSLVTLGTEAFF.

The rearrangement uses TRBV6-5 and TRBJ2-7; TRBD2 matches at 8 bases. Germline values: CDR1 MNHEY, CDR2 SVGAGI. This CDR3 region has 15 residues. Losses at the gene ends were 4 bases for V and 0 bases for J; bases not matched to a gene: 5. The CDR3 sequence: CASSFSGDSSYEQYV. The CDR3 nucleotides are TGTGCCAGCAGTTTTAGCGGGGATAGCTCCTACGAGCAGTACGTC.

The chain joins TRBV12-5 to TRBJ1-5; 8 bases map to TRBD1. CDR1 is LGHNT and CDR2 is FRNRAP in the germline V gene. The CDR3 contains 14 residues. V shed 6 bases, J shed 7 bases, and the junction held 8 bases outside the gene matches. CDR3 in DNA: TGTGCTAGTGGCCCTCAGGGGGCCGGACAGCCCCAGCATTTT. Translating gives CASGPQGAGQPQHF.

This chain connects TRBV6-1 to TRBJ2-7; TRBD2 matches 12 bases. Trimming cost V 3 bases and J 2 bases; bases outside gene matches: 2. CDR1 is MNHNS, CDR2 SASEGT, per germline. CDR3 length: 15 amino acids. The CDR3 protein is CASSDLAGGPYEQYF. As DNA, the CDR3 is TGTGCCAGCAGTGATCTAGCGGGAGGGCCCTACGAGCAGTACTTC.

V is TRBV7-9 and J is TRBJ1-3; D remains ambiguous. The CDR3 is 15 amino acids. Germline V gene sequence: CDR1 SEHNR, CDR2 FQNEAQ (reference sequence). V lost 1 base, J lost 0 bases, and 7 bases lay in between. CDR3 protein: CASSLVTVSGNTIYF. DNA for the CDR3: TGTGCCAGCAGCTTAGTCACAGTCTCTGGAAACACCATATATTTT. The full variable domain, completed using reference TRBV7-9 and TRBJ1-3, is DTGVSQNPRHKITKRGQNVTFRCDPISEHNRLYWYRQTLGQGPEFLTYFQNEAQLEKSRLLSDRFSAERPKGSFSTLEIQRTEQGDSAMYLCASSLVTVSGNTIYFGEGSWLTVV.

This chain joins TRBV5-4 and TRBJ2-7; TRBD1 is a possible D gene (5 bases). The germline V and J ends were trimmed by 2 bases and 2 bases, with 14 bases remaining between them. Per germline, CDR1 SGHNT and CDR2 YYREEE (reference sequence). The CDR3 covers 15 residues. The CDR3 sequence is CASSFNQDTTYEQYF. The CDR3 nucleotides are TGTGCCAGCAGCTTCAACCAGGACACAACCTACGAGCAGTACTTC.

The rearrangement links TRBV2 to TRBJ2-5, with 9 bases lining up with TRBD1. This CDR3 comprises 14 residues. V dropped 7 bases and J dropped 3; count of bases not matched to a gene: 6. The germline gives CDR1 SNHLY, CDR2 FYNNEI. CDR3 coding DNA: TGTGCCAGCAATAAGGGACAGGGAAAAGAGACCCAGTACTTC. It codes for CASNKGQGKETQYF.

There are a few counts of this clone. The rearrangement joins TRBV5-6 to TRBJ1-1, with D hard to call. The germline V gene has CDR1 SGHDT and CDR2 YYEEEE. This CDR3 comprises 15 residues. V was shortened by 0 bases and J by 0 bases, with 9 bases between the two germline ends. CDR3 sequence: CASSLESTLNTEAFF. The CDR3 DNA follows: TGTGCCAGCAGCTTGGAATCGACTTTGAACACTGAAGCTTTCTTT.

The J gene is TRBJ1-2, the V gene TRBV29-1; TRBD1 matches at 9 bases. CDR1 and CDR2 from the germline V gene are SQVTM and ANQGSEA. The CDR3 sequence is 16 residues long. V trimming: 2 bases; J trimming: 6 bases; junction bases outside the gene matches: 13. The CDR3 loop reads CSVERIDRGTADGYTF. The CDR3, as DNA: TGCAGCGTTGAACGAATAGACAGGGGGACCGCAGATGGCTACACCTTC.

The V call is TRBV28, the J call TRBJ2-5; 7 positions agree with TRBD1. The ends lost 10 bases at V and 6 bases at J; junction bases unmatched: 17. Germline loops: CDR1 MDHEN, CDR2 SYDVKM. This CDR3 comprises 15 residues. DNA of the CDR3: TGTGCCACCTACCATGAGACAGGGTTCTCGAAGACCCAGTACTTC. It is translated as CATYHETGFSKTQYF.

The rearrangement joins TRBV7-2 to TRBJ1-1; possibly TRBD1 for D (6 bases). This CDR3 comprises 14 residues. V lost 3 bases and J 4 bases, leaving 12 bases between the germline ends. Germline assignment: CDR1 SGHTA and CDR2 FQGNSA. Here the CDR3 DNA reads TGTGCCAGCAGCTTCGGGGGCCGCGGCACTGAAGCTTTCTTT. Translation gives CASSFGGRGTEAFF.

V usage is TRBV6-5 and J usage is TRBJ1-1; possible D gene TRBD1, 5 bases. Trimming took 8 bases from V and 13 from J, leaving 23 bases between them. This CDR3 region has 13 residues. CDR1 and CDR2 from the germline V gene are MNHEY and SVGAGI. Here the CDR3 DNA reads TGTGCCAGCTCCCCCGAGGTGGGCCAGAGGGGTTTCTTT. Amino acid sequence: CASSPEVGQRGFF.

The genes are TRBV7-2 and TRBJ1-1; TRBD1 matches 9 bases. Germline loops: CDR1 SGHTA, CDR2 FQGNSA. V was pared by 5 bases and J by 1 base, with 8 bases of the junction left unmatched. CDR3 length equals 16 residues. The CDR3 bases are TGTGCCAGCAGCCCCCGGACAGGGGCGCGGAACACTGAAGCTTTCTTT. This sequence encodes CASSPRTGARNTEAFF.

The rearrangement joins TRBV5-1 to TRBJ2-3; D is possibly TRBD1 or TRBD2 (5 bases each). The CDR3 sequence is 16 residues long. The germline V and J ends were trimmed by 0 bases and 5 bases, with 16 bases remaining between them. The germline gives CDR1 SGHRS, CDR2 YFSETQ. CDR3 amino acids: CASSLELVGVLDTQYF. Written as DNA, the CDR3 is TGCGCCAGCAGCTTGGAGCTAGTGGGGGTTTTAGATACGCAGTATTTT. The full variable domain, with the rest looked up from reference TRBV5-1 and TRBJ2-3, is KAGVTQTPRYLIKTRGQQVTLSCSPISGHRSVSWYQQTPGQGLQFLFEYFSETQRNKGNFPGRFSGRQFSNSRSEMNVSTLELGDSALYLCASSLELVGVLDTQYFGPGTRLTVL.

J is TRBJ2-5 and V is TRBV25-1, with no clear D. V lost 4 bases to trimming and J lost 2 bases, with 8 bases between them. The CDR3 is made up of 13 amino acids. Per the germline V gene, CDR1 is MGHDK and CDR2 is SYGVNS. DNA of the CDR3: TGTGCCAGCAGTGTTCCGCGGCAAGAGACCCAGTACTTC. This gives the protein CASSVPRQETQYF.

V gene TRBV6-5 combines with J gene TRBJ2-2; 12 bases map to TRBD2. Trimming cost V 6 bases and J 3 bases; bases outside gene matches: 2. Germline V gene sequence: CDR1 MNHEY, CDR2 SVGAGI. The CDR3 is 15 residues long. The DNA for the CDR3 is TGTGCCAGCAGAGGGACTAGCGGGTACACCGGGGAGCTGTTTTTT. This gives the protein CASRGTSGYTGELFF.

This chain connects TRBV5-5 to TRBJ2-7, with D maybe TRBD2 (5 bases). The CDR3 covers 11 residues. Germline V gives CDR1 SGHKS, CDR2 YYEKEE (reference sequence). The V end was cut by 4 bases, the J end by 6 bases, with 8 bases between. CDR3: CASSARVEQYF. CDR3 bases: TGTGCCAGCAGCGCGCGGGTCGAGCAGTACTTC.

The J gene is TRBJ1-1, the V gene TRBV7-9; D unclear. The CDR3 sequence is 12 residues long. Germline loops: CDR1 SEHNR, CDR2 FQNEAQ (reference sequence). V was trimmed by 4 bases and J by 10 bases, leaving 13 bases between them. The CDR3 spells CASSSGRSPAFF. The CDR3 DNA reads TGTGCCAGCAGCTCCGGACGCAGCCCAGCTTTCTTT.

The chain carries TRBV30 and TRBJ1-5; TRBD1 matches 8 bases. The J segment lost 7 bases and the V segment lost 0 bases, leaving 8 bases of the junction unmatched. CDR1 and CDR2 from the germline V gene are GTSNPN and SVGIG (reference sequence). This CDR3 has 15 amino acids. CDR3 amino acids: CAWSVLGTGLQPQHF. The CDR3 nucleotides are TGTGCCTGGAGTGTGCTCGGGACAGGCTTGCAGCCCCAGCATTTT. Complete variable domain (other parts from reference TRBV30 and TRBJ1-5): SQTIHQWPATLVQPVGSPLSLECTVEGTSNPNLYWYRQAAGRGLQLLFYSVGIGQISSEVPQNLSASRPQDRQFILSSKKLLLSDSGFYLCAWSVLGTGLQPQHFGDGTRLSIL.

This sequence joins TRBV18 and TRBJ1-1, with D perhaps matching TRBD1 (6 bases). The length of the CDR3 is 18 residues. Germline V lookup: CDR1 KGHSH, CDR2 LQKENI. The V and J ends lost 2 bases and 0 bases respectively, with 19 bases between them. Written as DNA, the CDR3 is TGTGCCAGCTCACCAACGCAACAGGGCTACGGGATGAACACTGAAGCTTTCTTT. It translates to CASSPTQQGYGMNTEAFF.

This chain uses TRBV6-4 with TRBJ2-1, with 9 bases aligning to TRBD2. This CDR3 region has 16 residues. Germline trimming cut 7 bases from V and 5 bases from J; bases unmatched to any gene: 12. Germline V gene lookup returns CDR1 MRHNA and CDR2 SNTAGT. CDR3 sequence (DNA): TGTGCCAGCAATCACCTAGGACTAGCGTGGCACAATGAGCAGTTCTTC. Its protein product is CASNHLGLAWHNEQFF.

This clone was detected only once. V and J are TRBV27 and TRBJ1-5; 7 nucleotides match TRBD1. Unmatched junction bases numbered 11, after V lost 5 bases and J lost 4 bases. CDR1 and CDR2 (germline): MNHEY, SMNVEV (reference sequence). CDR3 length equals 16 residues. In nucleotides, the CDR3 is TGTGCCAGCAGTCCGCACCAGACAGGGAAGAATCAGCCCCAGCATTTT. It is translated as CASSPHQTGKNQPQHF.

This clone has more than one count but fewer than ten. This chain connects TRBV2 to TRBJ1-2; no firm D call. Between the trimmed V and J ends, which lost 2 bases and 3 bases, there was a span of 10 bases. CDR3 length: 14 residues. CDR1 and CDR2 (germline): SNHLY, FYNNEI. The CDR3 sequence is CASSERVVYYGYTF. CDR3 bases: TGTGCCAGCAGTGAACGAGTAGTCTACTATGGCTACACCTTC.

The CDR3 spells CASSLRRSKSSYNEQFF. DNA for the CDR3: TGTGCCAGCAGCCTGCGGCGGTCCAAGAGCTCCTACAATGAGCAGTTCTTC. This rearrangement joins TRBV7-2 to TRBJ2-1; no reliable D call. V lost 5 bases to trimming and J lost 0 bases, with 17 bases between them. CDR1 is SGHTA, CDR2 FQGNSA, per germline. This CDR3 has 17 residues.

V is TRBV5-1 and J is TRBJ2-3; possibly TRBD2 for D (6 bases). The V end was cut by 4 bases, the J end by 0 bases, with 18 bases between. CDR1 is SGHRS and CDR2 is YFSETQ in the germline V gene. The CDR3 length is 17 residues. The CDR3 reads CASSPFRSSESTDTQYF. The CDR3 DNA sequence: TGCGCCAGCAGCCCTTTTCGCTCTAGCGAGAGCACAGATACGCAGTATTTT.

The CDR3 spells CASSIEGVDTEAFF. The DNA for the CDR3 is TGTGCCAGTAGTATAGAGGGGGTGGACACTGAAGCTTTCTTT. The chain couples TRBV19 to TRBJ1-1; possibly TRBD1 for D (5 bases). Germline V gene data show CDR1 as LNHDA and CDR2 as SQIVND (reference sequence). The CDR3 is 14 residues long. V was cut by 0 bases and J by 3 bases, with 8 bases left in between.